Below are 8 T cell receptor beta chains sequenced from a single sample in a study of tumor and adjacent non-tumor tissue in lung cancer. This sample's RNA came from whole unsorted tissue. The library came from three nested PCR rounds adapted from ARM-PCR protocols. TCRdb itself ran the multiplex PCR reads through MiXCR, one entry per CDR3 protein. The data hold approximately 110,000 distinct CDR3 sequences, with about 75% observed a single time. The sequenced sample was lung tumor tissue. These receptors were collected from a woman in her fifties or sixties with non-small cell lung cancer.

This clonotype appeared many times. The chain couples TRBV20-1 to TRBJ2-7; weak D call: TRBD2 (6 bases). Trimming shortened V by 5 bases and J by 0 bases, and 14 bases separated the two germline ends. Germline V CDR1 and CDR2: DFQATT, SNEGSKA (reference sequence). This CDR3 is 14 amino acids long. As DNA, the CDR3 is TGCAGTGCTCTCCCGACTAGGGGCTCCTACGAGCAGTACTTC. Its translation is CSALPTRGSYEQYF.

A word on this clonotype: One junction end does not reproduce the germline sequence, and a read error may be involved. The genes are TRBV6-5 and TRBJ1-1, with a possible D match to TRBD1 (6 bases). This CDR3 region has 12 residues. The germline CDR1 and CDR2 sequences are MNHEY and SVGAGI. The CDR3 DNA sequence: TGTGTCAGCAGTGGACTGGGGGCGGGGGCTTTCTTT. It codes for CVSSGLGAGAFF.

This clonotype was observed a single time. The junction shows a germline mismatch at one end, possibly a read error. The V and J genes are TRBV6-1 and TRBJ1-1, with 9 bases aligning to TRBD1. Germline V CDR1 and CDR2: MNHNS, SASEGT. This CDR3 comprises 13 residues. CDR3 DNA sequence: TGTGCCTGCCAAACCGACAGGGGGACTGAAGTTTTCTTT. Residues: CACQTDRGTEVFF.

Ten or more counts support this clonotype. This chain connects TRBV13 to TRBJ2-1; 7 nucleotides align to TRBD2. V was clipped by 5 bases and J by 7 bases; unmatched bases: 14. CDR3 size: 16 residues. Germline CDR1 and CDR2: PRHDT and FYEKMQ (reference sequence). CDR3 loop: CASSPSGPHESNEQFF. The CDR3 coding sequence is TGTGCCAGCAGCCCTAGCGGACCCCATGAGTCAAATGAGCAGTTCTTC.

Of note for this clonotype: Sequence at one end of the junction differs from germline and may be a read error. This rearrangement joins TRBV28 to TRBJ2-7; 8 bases agree with TRBD2. The CDR3 runs to 15 residues. Germline V lookup: CDR1 MDHEN, CDR2 SYDVKM. In nucleotides, the CDR3 is TGTGCTAGCAGCCCTGGACTAGCCAGCTCCTACGAGCAGTACTTC. As protein: CASSPGLASSYEQYF.

Comment on this clonotype: A read error may produce the germline difference seen at one junction end. The rearrangement uses TRBV5-1 and TRBJ1-1; D is possibly TRBD1 (5 bases). CDR1 SGHRS and CDR2 YFSETQ come from the germline V gene. The CDR3 is 15 amino acids. The CDR3 protein is CASSPERAFGTEALF. The CDR3 nucleotides are TGCGCCAGCAGCCCCGAGAGGGCGTTCGGGACTGAAGCTCTCTTT.

A remark on this clonotype: No conserved phenylalanine or tryptophan ends this CDR3, so it is likely a read error. The V and J genes are TRBV11-1 and TRBJ1-2; 7 nucleotides agree with TRBD1. This CDR3 has 15 amino acids. V lost 7 bases to trimming and J lost 5 bases; unmatched junction nucleotides: 13. Germline V gene sequence: CDR1 SGHAT, CDR2 FQDESV (reference sequence). The CDR3 reads CASNTGEETGYGYTS. CDR3 DNA: TGTGCCAGCAACACCGGAGAGGAGACAGGGTATGGCTACACCTCC.

As concerns this clonotype: This clone may be a read error of a much larger clone one base away. The V and J genes are TRBV20-1 and TRBJ2-7; D gene uncertain. Trimming shortened V by 4 bases and J by 3 bases, and 7 bases separated the two germline ends. This CDR3 has 11 residues. Germline lookup yields CDR1 DFQATT and CDR2 SNEGSKA (reference sequence). CDR3 nucleotides: TGCAGTGCTATGGAGTACTACGAGCAGTACTTC. This codes for CSAMEYYEQYF.